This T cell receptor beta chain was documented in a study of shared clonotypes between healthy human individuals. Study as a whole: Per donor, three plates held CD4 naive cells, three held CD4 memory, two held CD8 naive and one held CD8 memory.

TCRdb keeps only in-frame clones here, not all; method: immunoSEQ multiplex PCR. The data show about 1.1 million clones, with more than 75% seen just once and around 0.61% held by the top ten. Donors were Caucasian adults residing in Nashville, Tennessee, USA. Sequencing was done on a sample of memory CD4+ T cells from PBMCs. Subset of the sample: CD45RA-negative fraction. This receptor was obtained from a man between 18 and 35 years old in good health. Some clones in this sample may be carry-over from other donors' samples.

This CDR3 is CASSLGVFLAGLYNEQFF. As DNA, the CDR3 is TGTGCCAGCAGCTTGGGAGTGTTTCTAGCGGGCCTATACAATGAGCAGTTCTTC. The chain recombines TRBV5-5 with TRBJ2-1; 8 bases are shared with TRBD2. The germline gives CDR1 SGHKS, CDR2 YYEKEE (reference sequence). The CDR3 covers 18 residues. V lost 0 bases and J lost 4; bases outside the gene matches: 12.